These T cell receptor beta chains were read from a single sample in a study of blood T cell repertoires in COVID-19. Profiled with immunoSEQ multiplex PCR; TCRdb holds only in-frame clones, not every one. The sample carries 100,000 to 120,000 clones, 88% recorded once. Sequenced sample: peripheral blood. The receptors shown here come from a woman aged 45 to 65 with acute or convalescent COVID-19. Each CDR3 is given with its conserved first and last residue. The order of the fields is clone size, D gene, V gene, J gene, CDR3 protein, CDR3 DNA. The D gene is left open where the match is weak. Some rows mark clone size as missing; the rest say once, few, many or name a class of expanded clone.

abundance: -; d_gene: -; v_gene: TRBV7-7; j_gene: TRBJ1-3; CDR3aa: CASSLVTDSQKFTIYF; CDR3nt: TGTGCCAGCAGCTTAGTGACGGACAGCCAAAAATTCACCATATATTTT
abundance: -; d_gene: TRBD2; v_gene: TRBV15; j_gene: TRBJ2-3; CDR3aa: CATSRVTISGRAQDTQYF; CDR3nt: TGTGCCACCAGCAGAGTTACTATTAGCGGGAGGGCCCAAGATACGCAGTATTTT
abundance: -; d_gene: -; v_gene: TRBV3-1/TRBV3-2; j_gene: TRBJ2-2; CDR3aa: CASSQDPAGELFF; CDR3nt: TGTGCCAGCAGCCAAGATCCGGCCGGGGAGCTGTTTTTT
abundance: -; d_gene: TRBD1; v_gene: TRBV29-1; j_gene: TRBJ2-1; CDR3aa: CSVVGQRSSYNEQFF; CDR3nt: TGCAGCGTTGTGGGACAGAGAAGCTCCTACAATGAGCAGTTCTTC
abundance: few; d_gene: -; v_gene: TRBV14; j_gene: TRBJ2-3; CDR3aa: CASSQDVHINTDTQYF; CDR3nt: TGTGCCAGCAGCCAAGACGTCCACATAAACACAGATACGCAGTATTTT
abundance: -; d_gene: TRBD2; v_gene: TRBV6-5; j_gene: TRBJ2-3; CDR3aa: CASSRLAGGSDTQYF; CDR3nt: TGTGCCAGCAGCCGCCTAGCGGGAGGATCAGATACGCAGTATTTT
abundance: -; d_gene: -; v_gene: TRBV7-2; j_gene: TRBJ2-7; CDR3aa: CASSFTSYEQYF; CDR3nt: TGTGCCAGCAGCTTCACTTCCTACGAGCAGTACTTC
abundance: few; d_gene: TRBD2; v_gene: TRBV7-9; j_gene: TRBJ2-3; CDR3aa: CASSSGLAGGTDTQYF; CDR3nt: TGTGCCAGCAGCTCGGGACTAGCGGGAGGAACAGATACGCAGTATTTT
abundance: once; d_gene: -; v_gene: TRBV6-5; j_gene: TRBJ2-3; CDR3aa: CASSKERRTDTQYF; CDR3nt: TGTGCCAGCAGTAAGGAGAGACGCACAGATACGCAGTATTTT
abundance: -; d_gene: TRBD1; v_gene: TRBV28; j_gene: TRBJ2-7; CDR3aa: CASSTPGTGSYEQYF; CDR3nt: TGTGCCAGCAGTACCCCCGGGACAGGCTCCTACGAGCAGTACTTC
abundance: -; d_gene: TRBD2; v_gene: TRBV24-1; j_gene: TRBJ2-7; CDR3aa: CATSDPASGSSYEQYF; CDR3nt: TGTGCCACCAGTGATCCCGCTAGCGGGAGCTCCTACGAGCAGTACTTC
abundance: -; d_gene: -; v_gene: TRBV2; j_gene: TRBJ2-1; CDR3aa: CASSPWAAGEQFF; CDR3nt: TGTGCCAGCAGCCCCTGGGCGGCGGGAGAGCAGTTCTTC
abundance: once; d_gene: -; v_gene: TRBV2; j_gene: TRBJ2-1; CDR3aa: CASRPKAGYSYNEQFF; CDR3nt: TGTGCCAGCAGACCAAAAGCGGGTTACTCCTACAATGAGCAGTTCTTC
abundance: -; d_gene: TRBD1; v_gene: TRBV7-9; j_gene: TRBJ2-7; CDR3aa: CASSAPVGDRSSYEQYF; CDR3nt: TGTGCCAGCAGCGCCCCAGTGGGGGACAGAAGCTCCTACGAGCAGTACTTC
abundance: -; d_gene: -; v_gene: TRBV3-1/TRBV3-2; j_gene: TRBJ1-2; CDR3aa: CASSQADRNYGYTF; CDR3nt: TGTGCCAGCAGCCAAGCGGACAGAAACTATGGCTACACCTTC
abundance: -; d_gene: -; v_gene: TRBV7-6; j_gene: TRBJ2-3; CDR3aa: CASSGRRGNTDTQYF; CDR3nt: TGTGCCAGCAGCGGTAGACGCGGGAATACAGATACGCAGTATTTT
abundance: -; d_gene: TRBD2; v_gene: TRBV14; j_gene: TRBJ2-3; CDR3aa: CASSQGSGRARTVGDTQYF; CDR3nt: TGTGCCAGCAGCCAAGGTAGCGGGAGGGCCCGAACCGTTGGAGATACGCAGTATTTT